Presented here are 29 T cell receptor beta chains from one specimen sequenced in a study of type 1 and type 2 diabetes patients. Amplification started from genomic DNA. The TCR beta CDR3 region was amplified using 30 forward and 13 reverse primers. Each CDR3 protein is one row after TCRdb ran MiXCR on the multiplex PCR reads. The sample yields approximately 260,000 distinct CDR3 sequences, roughly 44% seen once. Source material: peripheral blood mononuclear cells (PBMCs). The receptor source for this set is a young man with type 2 diabetes.

The chain recombines TRBV30 with TRBJ2-5; 7 bases agree with TRBD2. The CDR3 totals 12 residues. CDR1 and CDR2 from the germline V gene are GTSNPN and SVGIG (reference sequence). V was pared by 4 bases and J by 3 bases, with 2 bases of the junction left unmatched. The CDR3 DNA sequence: TGTGCCTGGAATCGGGGGGAAGAGACCCAGTACTTC. Translation gives CAWNRGEETQYF. Combining the CDR3 with reference TRBV30 and TRBJ2-5 gives the whole variable domain SQTIHQWPATLVQPVGSPLSLECTVEGTSNPNLYWYRQAAGRGLQLLFYSVGIGQISSEVPQNLSASRPQDRQFILSSKKLLLSDSGFYLCAWNRGEETQYFGPGTRLLVL.

V and J are TRBV6-5 and TRBJ2-5; D unresolved. CDR1 MNHEY and CDR2 SVGAGI come from the germline V gene. V lost 1 base to trimming and J lost 3 bases, with 3 bases between them. The CDR3 covers 12 residues. This chain's CDR3 is CASSYLEETQYF. Written as DNA, the CDR3 is TGTGCCAGCAGTTACTTGGAAGAGACCCAGTACTTC.

This clonotype was observed a handful of times. The chain is built from TRBV19 and TRBJ2-7; D ambiguous. Germline V gene data show CDR1 as LNHDA and CDR2 as SQIVND (reference sequence). CDR3 length equals 12 residues. Trimming shortened V by 3 bases and J by 4 bases, and 7 bases separated the two germline ends. CDR3 sequence: CASSIVGYEQYF. Written as DNA, the CDR3 is TGTGCCAGTAGTATTGTCGGATACGAGCAGTACTTC.

A few counts support this clonotype. V usage is TRBV27 and J usage is TRBJ2-5, with 14 bases that match TRBD2. This CDR3 is built from 15 residues. Per the germline V gene, CDR1 is MNHEY and CDR2 is SMNVEV (reference sequence). V dropped 8 bases and J dropped 5; count of bases not matched to a gene: 7. DNA of the CDR3: TGTGCCAGCCAGACTAGCGGGGGGGCCGGGGAGACCCAGTACTTC. It yields the protein CASQTSGGAGETQYF.

Ten or more counts support this clonotype. The V call is TRBV7-2, the J call TRBJ2-6; D is undetermined. V was cut by 9 bases and J by 2 bases, with 11 bases left in between. The germline V gene has CDR1 SGHTA and CDR2 FQGNSA. The CDR3 runs to 14 residues. The CDR3 protein is CASSLDTGANVLTF. The DNA for the CDR3 is TGTGCCAGTAGTCTCGACACTGGGGCCAACGTCCTGACTTTC.

The chain links TRBV6-5 to TRBJ2-5; D gene ambiguous. Germline V gene data show CDR1 as MNHEY and CDR2 as SVGAGI. The CDR3 is made up of 14 amino acids. V lost 2 bases to trimming and J lost 0 bases, with 7 bases between them. The CDR3 DNA reads as TGTGCCAGCAGTTACGAACAGAACCAAGAGACCCAGTACTTC. Residues: CASSYEQNQETQYF.

The rearrangement links TRBV18 to TRBJ1-6; D remains unclear. V shed 4 bases and J shed 8 bases, with 9 bases lying between them. The germline gives CDR1 KGHSH, CDR2 LQKENI. The CDR3 sequence is 13 residues long. The CDR3 region is CASSRRADSPLHF. Here the CDR3 DNA reads TGTGCCAGCTCACGACGGGCCGATTCACCCCTCCACTTT.

This clonotype appeared a few times. The chain joins TRBV25-1 to TRBJ1-5; D possibly corresponds to TRBD1 (6 bases). Germline lookup yields CDR1 MGHDK and CDR2 SYGVNS. CDR3 length equals 13 residues. V lost 4 bases to trimming and J lost 9 bases, with 13 bases between them. In DNA, the CDR3 is TGTGCCAGCAGTGGTCAGGGGAAGGGGCCCCAGCATTTT. Protein product: CASSGQGKGPQHF.

This chain connects TRBV6-2 or TRBV6-3 to TRBJ1-5; D not resolved. CDR1 MNHEY and CDR2 SVGEGT come from the germline V gene. Trimming left V 7 bases short and J 0 bases short, with 22 bases between. This CDR3 has 18 amino acids. CDR3 nucleotides: TGTGCCAGCATTACGAGCGGAGAACGAGGGTCTAGCAATCAGCCCCAGCATTTT. Translating gives CASITSGERGSSNQPQHF.

This sequence joins TRBV5-1 and TRBJ2-6, with D possibly being TRBD1 (5 bases). Per germline, CDR1 SGHRS and CDR2 YFSETQ. CDR3 length equals 14 residues. Deletions cut 4 bases from V and 4 bases from J, with 9 bases between. The CDR3 sequence is CASSAAGGANVLTF. The DNA of the CDR3 is TGCGCCAGCAGCGCGGCAGGGGGGGCCAACGTCCTGACTTTC.

This clonotype has a handful of counts. The V gene is TRBV20-1, the J gene TRBJ2-1, with 7 bases that match TRBD2. The trim removed 0 bases at V and 7 bases at J, leaving 9 bases unmatched. Germline assignment: CDR1 DFQATT and CDR2 SNEGSKA (reference sequence). The CDR3 runs 15 residues. The CDR3 here is CSARDQASGKNEQFF. In DNA, the CDR3 is TGCAGTGCTAGAGATCAGGCTAGCGGAAAAAATGAGCAGTTCTTC.

This clonotype was detected many times. V is TRBV10-2 and J is TRBJ2-7; D may be TRBD2 (6 bases). The CDR3 runs to 14 residues. V gave up 6 bases and J gave up 1 base, with 13 bases separating them. In germline, CDR1 is WSHSY, CDR2 SAAADI. The CDR3 region has the DNA TGCGCCAGCAGCGAACTTGGGACTTCCTACGAGCAGTACTTC. It translates to CASSELGTSYEQYF.

This clonotype was seen a few times. The rearrangement links TRBV6-6 to TRBJ2-2; D is perhaps TRBD1 (6 bases). Trimming took 5 bases from V and 3 from J, leaving 16 bases between them. The CDR3 extends over 16 amino acids. Per germline, CDR1 MNHNY and CDR2 SVGAGI (reference sequence). CDR3: CASSLLQGGDTGELFF. In DNA form, the CDR3 reads TGTGCCAGCAGTCTTCTACAGGGCGGCGACACCGGGGAGCTGTTTTTT.

The chain couples TRBV7-2 to TRBJ2-7; 8 nucleotides line up with TRBD1. The CDR3 covers 11 residues. Germline V gene sequence: CDR1 SGHTA, CDR2 FQGNSA. V trimming: 6 bases; J trimming: 9 bases; junction bases outside the gene matches: 4. The CDR3 reads CASSDGTGQYF. For the CDR3, the DNA is TGTGCCAGCAGTGACGGGACAGGGCAGTACTTC.

In its sample, this clonotype was seen a few times. V is TRBV20-1 and J is TRBJ2-5; the D is unclear. Per germline, CDR1 DFQATT and CDR2 SNEGSKA (reference sequence). The CDR3 runs 12 residues. The germline V and J ends were trimmed by 0 bases and 4 bases, with 6 bases remaining between them. The CDR3 bases are TGCAGTGCTAGAGACAGAGGAGAGACCCAGTACTTC. Its translation: CSARDRGETQYF.

V is TRBV7-2 and J is TRBJ1-1; a possible D gene is TRBD1 (5 bases). V was pared by 5 bases and J by 3 bases, with 16 bases between. The CDR3 runs 15 residues. Looked up from germline, CDR1 is SGHTA and CDR2 is FQGNSA. The CDR3 coding sequence is TGTGCCAGCAGCCAAGACGCAGGGTTACACACTGAAGCTTTCTTT. Encoded protein: CASSQDAGLHTEAFF.

This clonotype was detected a few times. This chain joins TRBV4-1 and TRBJ2-2, with TRBD2 identical over 9 bases. V dropped 3 bases and J dropped 2; count of bases not matched to a gene: 4. Germline V gene data show CDR1 as MGHRA and CDR2 as YSYEKL. The CDR3 totals 16 residues. The CDR3 DNA reads TGCGCCAGCAGCCACAAGCGGGGGGACAACACCGGGGAGCTGTTTTTT. It encodes CASSHKRGDNTGELFF.

V gene TRBV4-3 combines with J gene TRBJ2-5; D is ambiguous. The germline V gene encodes CDR1 LGHNA and CDR2 YSLEER. Trimming took 4 bases from V and 2 from J, leaving 14 bases between them. The CDR3 totals 15 residues. The CDR3 region has the DNA TGCGCCAGCAGCCTCGACCCGAGCCAACAAGAGACCCAGTACTTC. Amino acids: CASSLDPSQQETQYF.

The CDR3 is CASSGYRGDTEAFF. The CDR3 DNA follows: TGTGCCAGCAGTGGGTACAGGGGAGACACTGAAGCTTTCTTT. The chain couples TRBV25-1 to TRBJ1-1, with 7 bases aligning to TRBD1. J gave up 3 bases and V 4 bases, and 5 bases lay outside the gene matches. This CDR3 has 14 residues. Germline V gene sequence: CDR1 MGHDK, CDR2 SYGVNS.

The chain carries TRBV28 and TRBJ2-7, with D unresolved. Trimming left V 8 bases short and J 1 base short, with 6 bases between. CDR1 is MDHEN, CDR2 SYDVKM, per germline. The CDR3 contains 11 residues. For the CDR3, the DNA is TGTGCCAGCTACAGTTCCTACGAGCAGTACTTC. It is translated as CASYSSYEQYF.

The chain carries TRBV4-1 and TRBJ1-2; a weak D match, TRBD1 (6 bases). Per germline, CDR1 MGHRA and CDR2 YSYEKL. The CDR3 is 14 residues long. Between the trimmed V and J ends, which lost 2 bases and 4 bases, there was a span of 11 bases. CDR3 residues: CASSQRTDGYGYTF. The CDR3 DNA is TGCGCCAGCAGCCAACGGACAGACGGCTATGGCTACACCTTC.

The gene calls are TRBV6-6 and TRBJ2-1; TRBD2 matches 15 bases. The CDR3 consists of 14 residues. Trimming at V came to 7 bases and at J to 8 bases, leaving 3 bases not matched to a gene. Per germline, CDR1 MNHNY and CDR2 SVGAGI (reference sequence). This chain's CDR3 is CASKGLAGGDEQFF. The CDR3 region has the DNA TGTGCCAGCAAGGGACTAGCGGGAGGTGATGAGCAGTTCTTC.

CDR3 region: CASGPNEAFF. CDR3 bases: TGTGCCAGCGGCCCTAACGAAGCTTTCTTT. This sequence joins TRBV28 and TRBJ1-1; D remains unclear. This CDR3 is built from 10 residues. V shed 8 bases and J shed 8 bases, with 9 bases lying between them. Per germline, CDR1 MDHEN and CDR2 SYDVKM.

This clonotype has a single count. The genes are TRBV19 and TRBJ2-7; 11 positions agree with TRBD1. This CDR3 comprises 14 residues. The germline V gene has CDR1 LNHDA and CDR2 SQIVND (reference sequence). Trimming cost V 7 bases and J 4 bases; bases outside gene matches: 6. The CDR3 sequence: CASKVGTGGYEQYF. For the CDR3, the DNA is TGTGCCAGTAAGGTCGGGACAGGGGGTTACGAGCAGTACTTC.

The gene calls are TRBV6-5 and TRBJ2-5; D is possibly TRBD1 (6 bases). V was clipped by 4 bases and J by 0 bases, with 21 bases between them. Germline V gene sequence: CDR1 MNHEY, CDR2 SVGAGI. The CDR3 is 18 amino acids. The CDR3, as DNA: TGTGCCAGCAGTTGTCTCGTACTGGGGGCCAAGTACCAAGAGACCCAGTACTTC. Its protein is CASSCLVLGAKYQETQYF.

The chain couples TRBV9 to TRBJ1-4, with D maybe TRBD1 (6 bases). With 0 bases removed from V and 8 bases from J, the gap between germline ends came to 14 bases. Germline V gene sequence: CDR1 SGDLS, CDR2 YYNGEE. CDR3 size: 15 residues. CDR3 residues: CASSVAGRGNEKLFF. Written as DNA, the CDR3 is TGTGCCAGCAGCGTAGCGGGGAGGGGGAACGAAAAACTGTTTTTT.

This chain uses TRBV29-1 with TRBJ2-1; 7 bases are shared with TRBD2. This CDR3 spans 11 amino acids. J lost 4 bases, V lost 7 bases, and 1 base had no gene match. Germline CDR1 and CDR2: SQVTM and ANQGSEA. The CDR3 region has the DNA TGCAGCGGGACTAGTTACAATGAGCAGTTCTTC. Its translation is CSGTSYNEQFF.

This clonotype was seen a single time. The chain joins TRBV5-1 to TRBJ2-7; perhaps TRBD1 as D (6 bases). Between the trimmed V and J ends, which lost 4 bases and 4 bases, there was a span of 18 bases. The CDR3 covers 15 residues. Looked up from germline, CDR1 is SGHRS and CDR2 is YFSETQ. Written as DNA, the CDR3 is TGCGCCAGCAGCCCTAGGGGGAGCGGAAAATACGAGCAGTACTTC. This sequence encodes CASSPRGSGKYEQYF.

The chain is built from TRBV30 and TRBJ2-1; tentative D call: TRBD1 (6 bases). The germline gives CDR1 GTSNPN, CDR2 SVGIG (reference sequence). This CDR3 has 12 residues. V lost 1 base to trimming and J lost 13 bases, with 14 bases between them. CDR3 residues: CAWSEQGNPQFF. The CDR3 DNA reads TGTGCCTGGAGTGAACAGGGAAACCCCCAGTTCTTC. The whole variable domain, remainder taken from reference TRBV30 and TRBJ2-1, is SQTIHQWPATLVQPVGSPLSLECTVEGTSNPNLYWYRQAAGRGLQLLFYSVGIGQISSEVPQNLSASRPQDRQFILSSKKLLLSDSGFYLCAWSEQGNPQFFGPGTRLTVL.